The 28 T cell receptor beta chains presented below share a single source sample, sequenced in a study of blood T cell repertoires in COVID-19. Repertoires were generated with immunoSEQ multiplex PCR, while TCRdb's copy carries only in-frame clones and drops some. The table shows around 67,000 clones, with about 81% occurring only once. Sequencing was done on a sample of peripheral blood. The receptors derive from a human donor in a cohort sampled during active COVID-19.

This chain links TRBV6-5 with TRBJ1-3; no clear D gene. The CDR3 totals 14 residues. Deletions cut 6 bases from V and 0 bases from J, with 9 bases between. The germline V gene encodes CDR1 MNHEY and CDR2 SVGAGI. The CDR3 protein is CASRTPYSGNTIYF. The CDR3 bases are TGTGCCAGCAGAACCCCCTACTCTGGAAACACCATATATTTT.

In DNA form, the CDR3 reads TGTGCCAGCAGCTCCATATCACTAGCGGGACGAAACAATGAGCAGTTCTTC. Its translation: CASSSISLAGRNNEQFF. V is TRBV13 and J is TRBJ2-1; 10 nucleotides align to TRBD2. The CDR3 is 17 amino acids. Germline CDR1 and CDR2: PRHDT and FYEKMQ (reference sequence). V lost 4 bases, J lost 5 bases, and 11 bases stayed unmatched.

This chain's CDR3 is CASSRHRDRRIGNEQFF. The DNA for the CDR3 is TGTGCCAGCAGTCGCCACCGGGACAGGAGAATTGGTAATGAGCAGTTCTTC. V usage is TRBV6-6 and J usage is TRBJ2-1; TRBD1 matches at 8 bases. Germline CDR1 MNHNY, CDR2 SVGAGI (reference sequence). V shed 5 bases and J 7 bases; nucleotides not matched to a gene: 16. The CDR3 consists of 17 residues.

Details on this clone: This specimen includes other DNA sequences encoding the same CDR3. The V gene is TRBV7-8, the J gene TRBJ2-7, with TRBD1 matching over 7 bases. J was trimmed by 3 bases and V by 3 bases; bases with no gene match: 2. The CDR3 is 13 residues long. Germline V gene sequence: CDR1 SGHVS, CDR2 FQNEAQ. CDR3 amino acids: CASSLDRSYEQYF. The CDR3 DNA follows: TGTGCCAGCAGCTTGGACAGGAGCTACGAGCAGTACTTC.

V usage is TRBV11-2 and J usage is TRBJ2-1; TRBD1 might be the D (7 bases). Trimming pared 5 bases from V and 16 bases from J, leaving 21 bases between. CDR1 is SGHAT and CDR2 is FQNNGV in the germline V gene. The CDR3 spans 13 residues. This CDR3 reads CASSELTGDRRFF. The CDR3 DNA reads TGTGCCAGCAGCGAATTAACGGGGGACAGAAGATTCTTC.

V gene TRBV5-1 combines with J gene TRBJ1-5; the D gene is possibly TRBD1 (5 bases). The germline V and J ends were trimmed by 3 bases and 7 bases, with 20 bases remaining between them. Germline V gives CDR1 SGHRS, CDR2 YFSETQ. The CDR3 consists of 16 residues. CDR3 bases: TGCGCCAGCAGCTCCCCTCCTAAACCGGGGGTCCAGCCCCAGCATTTT. Protein sequence: CASSSPPKPGVQPQHF.

The chain links TRBV5-4 to TRBJ2-3, with 11 bases aligning to TRBD2. Unmatched junction bases numbered 4, after V lost 4 bases and J lost 6 bases. The germline gives CDR1 SGHNT, CDR2 YYREEE (reference sequence). The CDR3 runs 14 residues. The CDR3 loop is CASSPLAGEDTQYF. In DNA form, the CDR3 reads TGTGCCAGCAGCCCACTAGCGGGAGAGGATACGCAGTATTTT.

This chain links TRBV4-1 with TRBJ1-5; TRBD1 aligns across 7 bases. V was clipped by 5 bases and J by 1 base; unmatched bases: 5. The CDR3 contains 15 residues. Looked up from germline, CDR1 is MGHRA and CDR2 is YSYEKL. The CDR3 DNA reads as TGCGCCAGCAGCGACAGGGTGATGAGCAATCAGCCCCAGCATTTT. This translates into CASSDRVMSNQPQHF.

V usage is TRBV11-2 and J usage is TRBJ2-1, with TRBD2 matching 12 bases. The CDR3 covers 16 residues. Germline V lookup: CDR1 SGHAT, CDR2 FQNNGV. Germline trimming cut 5 bases from V and 8 bases from J; bases unmatched to any gene: 10. The CDR3 DNA reads as TGTGCCAGCAGCCCCGTGACTAGCGGGAGAAAACATGAGCAGTTCTTC. This sequence encodes CASSPVTSGRKHEQFF.

The chain recombines TRBV5-1 with TRBJ2-7, with TRBD1 identical over 8 bases. The CDR3 contains 15 residues. V dropped 0 bases and J dropped 0; count of bases not matched to a gene: 2. Germline V gene sequence: CDR1 SGHRS, CDR2 YFSETQ. This CDR3 reads CASSLAGQVSYEQYF. The DNA for the CDR3 is TGCGCCAGCAGCTTGGCGGGACAGGTCTCCTACGAGCAGTACTTC.

The chain recombines TRBV2 with TRBJ1-2; D may be TRBD1 (5 bases). The germline V gene has CDR1 SNHLY and CDR2 FYNNEI. V shed 5 bases and J shed 0 bases, with 19 bases lying between them. CDR3 size: 17 residues. CDR3 sequence reads: CASSRAGTGGANYGYTF. The CDR3 DNA is TGTGCCAGCAGTCGGGCCGGGACGGGGGGGGCTAACTATGGCTACACCTTC.

The chain combines TRBV27 with TRBJ1-6; perhaps TRBD1 as D (5 bases). CDR1 and CDR2 (germline): MNHEY, SMNVEV (reference sequence). The CDR3 length is 18 residues. With 4 bases removed from V and 0 bases from J, the gap between germline ends came to 16 bases. The CDR3 loop reads CASSSMGLGRSYNSPLHF. In DNA, the CDR3 is TGTGCCAGCAGTTCGATGGGACTCGGACGCTCCTATAATTCACCCCTCCACTTT.

The chain recombines TRBV20-1 with TRBJ2-1, with D perhaps matching TRBD2 (5 bases). The CDR3 is 11 amino acids. V was shortened by 3 bases and J by 9 bases, with 9 bases between the two germline ends. CDR1 and CDR2 from the germline V gene are DFQATT and SNEGSKA (reference sequence). CDR3 sequence (DNA): TGCAGTGCTAGCGGGGTGGGTGAGCAGTTCTTC. Protein: CSASGVGEQFF.

The V gene is TRBV6-5, the J gene TRBJ1-5; tentative D call: TRBD1 (6 bases). This CDR3 contains 14 residues. CDR1 is MNHEY and CDR2 is SVGAGI in the germline V gene. V was shortened by 6 bases and J by 8 bases, with 17 bases between the two germline ends. This chain's CDR3 is CASRRTRGIEPQHF. CDR3 sequence (DNA): TGTGCCAGCAGACGGACAAGGGGGATTGAGCCCCAGCATTTT.

The V call is TRBV6-5, the J call TRBJ1-2; the D is unclear. The germline gives CDR1 MNHEY, CDR2 SVGAGI. The CDR3 runs to 12 residues. V gave up 5 bases and J gave up 8 bases, with 12 bases separating them. The CDR3 reads CASSPGRGGYTF. The CDR3 nucleotides read TGTGCCAGCAGTCCGGGTCGAGGGGGCTACACCTTC.

This chain joins TRBV27 and TRBJ2-3; 7 positions match TRBD2. The V gene's germline CDR1 is MNHEY and CDR2 SMNVEV (reference sequence). CDR3 length: 14 residues. V lost 8 bases, J lost 6 bases, and 11 bases stayed unmatched. The CDR3 sequence: CASDDGMGGDTQYF. The CDR3 DNA follows: TGTGCCAGCGATGACGGGATGGGAGGGGATACGCAGTATTTT.

A word on this clone: In the same sample, other DNA sequences code for this CDR3. The J gene is TRBJ2-5, the V gene TRBV3-1 (or the pseudogene TRBV3-2); 15 nucleotides match TRBD2. The CDR3 length is 21 residues. The V and J ends lost 0 bases and 6 bases, in that order; junction bases with no gene match: 17. Germline assignment: CDR1 LGHDT and CDR2 YNNKEL (reference sequence). The CDR3 DNA is TGTGCCAGCAGCCAAGATCGGCTAGACCCTGGACTAGCGGGAGGGTTGAAGACCCAGTACTTC. This encodes CASSQDRLDPGLAGGLKTQYF.

This clone has just a few counts. This chain joins TRBV3-1 (or the pseudogene TRBV3-2) and TRBJ1-5; maybe TRBD1 (5 bases). Germline-derived CDR1 and CDR2 are LGHDT and YNNKEL (reference sequence). The CDR3 loop spans 15 amino acids. Trimming took 2 bases from V and 0 from J, leaving 8 bases between them. CDR3 bases: TGTGCCAGCAGCCAAACAGGAAATAGCAATCAGCCCCAGCATTTT. Residues: CASSQTGNSNQPQHF.

This clone was seen more than once but under ten times. CDR3 nucleotide sequence: TGTGCCAGCAGCTTCGACTCAGGGATTTACAATGAGCAGTTCTTC. Translating gives CASSFDSGIYNEQFF. The V gene is TRBV9, the J gene TRBJ2-1; tentatively, D is TRBD1 (5 bases). The germline V and J ends were trimmed by 4 bases and 4 bases, with 15 bases remaining between them. CDR3 length: 15 residues. Germline lookup yields CDR1 SGDLS and CDR2 YYNGEE.

This rearrangement joins TRBV7-9 to TRBJ1-1; no reliable D call. Between the trimmed V and J ends, which lost 7 bases and 1 base, there was a span of 10 bases. The CDR3 runs 13 residues. CDR1 SEHNR and CDR2 FQNEAQ come from the germline V gene (reference sequence). In DNA form, the CDR3 reads TGTGCCAGCACCCCGACACCGAACACTGAAGCTTTCTTT. Its translation: CASTPTPNTEAFF.

This clone was observed a handful of times. The chain links TRBV7-9 to TRBJ2-7; TRBD1 might be the D (6 bases). Trimming left V 5 bases short and J 6 bases short, with 20 bases between. Germline CDR1 reads SEHNR; CDR2 reads FQNEAQ (reference sequence). The CDR3 consists of 15 residues. Here the CDR3 DNA reads TGTGCCAGCAGCCCCCTGGGGGCAGGGTTAAGCGAGCAGTACTTC. This sequence encodes CASSPLGAGLSEQYF.

The chain carries TRBV24-1 and TRBJ2-1; TRBD1 matches 10 bases. Germline V CDR1 and CDR2: KGHDR, SFDVKD. There are 15 residues in the CDR3. The junction had 10 bases not matched to a gene; V was cut back by 5 bases and J by 10 bases. CDR3 sequence reads: CATSGAGQGRWEQFF. CDR3 coding DNA: TGTGCCACCAGTGGTGCGGGACAGGGGCGCTGGGAGCAGTTCTTC.

The J gene is TRBJ2-5, the V gene TRBV4-2; 7 bases align to TRBD2. V was pared by 0 bases and J by 7 bases, with 17 bases of the junction left unmatched. The CDR3 is made up of 18 amino acids. The germline V gene has CDR1 LGHNA and CDR2 YNFKEQ. The CDR3 sequence is CASSQDLAGDPRGWTQYF. CDR3 bases: TGTGCCAGCAGCCAAGATCTCGCGGGAGATCCACGAGGATGGACCCAGTACTTC.

This clone occurred a few times. This chain joins TRBV4-1 and TRBJ1-5; D gene unclear. The length of the CDR3 is 17 residues. From germline, CDR1 is MGHRA and CDR2 YSYEKL. V shed 0 bases and J shed 1 base, with 13 bases lying between them. DNA of the CDR3: TGCGCCAGCAGCCAAGAGACGGACCGAGGGAGCAATCAGCCCCAGCATTTT. It is translated as CASSQETDRGSNQPQHF.

The chain employs TRBV28 and TRBJ1-1, with unresolved D. The CDR3 extends over 14 amino acids. The V and J ends lost 4 bases and 5 bases respectively, with 14 bases between them. Germline V CDR1 and CDR2: MDHEN, SYDVKM. CDR3 region: CASSSRRRGTEAFF. CDR3 DNA sequence: TGTGCCAGCAGTTCCCGGCGGCGCGGTACTGAAGCTTTCTTT.

Comment on this clone: At one end the junction does not follow the germline gene, possibly because of a read error. This chain links TRBV7-8 with TRBJ2-1, with 10 bases identical to TRBD2. The CDR3 sequence is 15 residues long. Germline lookup yields CDR1 SGHVS and CDR2 FQNEAQ. The CDR3 here is CASSVGTSAHNAQFF. CDR3 sequence (DNA): TGTGCCAGCAGCGTCGGGACTAGCGCACACAATGCGCAGTTCTTC.

The chain joins TRBV28 to TRBJ1-4; weak D call: TRBD1 (5 bases). The V gene's germline CDR1 is MDHEN and CDR2 SYDVKM. Trimming took 7 bases from V and 6 from J, leaving 27 bases between them. The CDR3 contains 18 residues. CDR3 in amino acids: CASTKEGKTGRDYEKLFF. CDR3 DNA sequence: TGTGCCAGCACCAAGGAGGGGAAAACCGGGAGAGACTATGAAAAACTGTTTTTT.

The J gene is TRBJ2-7, the V gene TRBV9, with TRBD2 matching 13 bases. This CDR3 is 15 amino acids long. The trim removed 3 bases at V and 3 bases at J, leaving 3 bases unmatched. Germline V gene sequence: CDR1 SGDLS, CDR2 YYNGEE. The CDR3 region has the DNA TGTGCCAGCAGCGCGGGACTAGCGGGAAACTACGAGCAGTACTTC. Its protein is CASSAGLAGNYEQYF. Full variable domain (missing parts from reference TRBV9 and TRBJ2-7): DSGVTQTPKHLITATGQRVTLRCSPRSGDLSVYWYQQSLDQGLQFLIQYYNGEERAKGNILERFSAQQFPDLHSELNLSSLELGDSALYFCASSAGLAGNYEQYFGPGTRLTVT.